The 4 T cell receptor beta chains below were found in one sample sequenced in a study of blood T cell repertoires in COVID-19. Profiling relied on immunoSEQ multiplex PCR, and the TCRdb table lists in-frame clones only, not all of them. The sample yields some 6,700 clones, around 90% seen once. The sequencing input was peripheral blood. These receptors were collected from a human donor in a cohort sampled during active COVID-19.

About this clone: It is unclear where the CDR3 begins or ends on the DNA, so no DNA is shown, and the CDR3 is as TCRdb lists it. The V and J genes are TRBV27 and TRBJ2-1; the table's TRBD2 call for D was not verified on the DNA. Counting both end residues, the CDR3 totals 19 amino acids. Germline V gives CDR1 MNHEY, CDR2 SMNVEV (reference sequence). The CDR3 loop is CASSSSGSGGRRSYNEQFF.

The chain links TRBV5-6 to TRBJ2-2, with TRBD2 matching over 11 bases. This CDR3 has 15 residues. Germline CDR1 and CDR2: SGHDT and YYEEEE. The trim removed 4 bases at V and 1 base at J, leaving 0 bases unmatched. The CDR3 spells CASSLAGGNTGELFF. The CDR3 DNA reads TGTGCCAGCAGCCTAGCGGGGGGGAACACCGGGGAGCTGTTTTTT.

The chain couples TRBV5-6 to TRBJ2-7; weak D call: TRBD2 (6 bases). V lost 3 bases and J lost 0, with 13 bases in between. This CDR3 spans 15 amino acids. Germline CDR1 SGHDT, CDR2 YYEEEE. The CDR3 region has the DNA TGTGCCAGCAGCTCAGGGATGGGAGGCTCCTACGAGCAGTACTTC. Its translation: CASSSGMGGSYEQYF. The full variable domain, with the rest looked up from reference TRBV5-6 and TRBJ2-7, is DAGVTQSPTHLIKTRGQQVTLRCSPKSGHDTVSWYQQALGQGPQFIFQYYEEEERQRGNFPDRFSGHQFPNYSSELNVNALLLGDSALYLCASSSGMGGSYEQYFGPGTRLTVT.

The chain links TRBV28 to TRBJ1-4, with D unclear. V gave up 3 bases and J gave up 5 bases, with 10 bases separating them. The CDR3 spans 14 residues. Germline values: CDR1 MDHEN, CDR2 SYDVKM. The chain's CDR3 is CASSFFNTNEKLFF. The CDR3 nucleotides are TGTGCCAGCAGTTTTTTTAACACGAATGAAAAACTGTTTTTT.